A selection of T cell receptor beta chains follows, all from one sample in a study of T-cell memory formation after mild COVID-19. TCRdb re-derived calls from the 5' RACE reads in MiXCR, one entry per CDR3 protein. Of around 200,000 distinct CDR3 sequences in the sample, around 25% are singletons; the top ten hold approximately 10%. Specimen: PBMCs or a T cell subset sorted from them (not recorded which). These receptors came from an adult woman who had mild COVID-19 (a few samples of this study predate the infection). Cell type and time point are not known. CDR3s include the opening cysteine and the closing phenylalanine or tryptophan. A D gene is named only where the DNA matches it firmly.

v_gene	d_gene	j_gene	CDR3aa
TRBV4-2	TRBD2	TRBJ2-7	CASSQISGENYEQYF
TRBV4-1	NA	TRBJ2-2	CASSQDAGLRSAGELFF
TRBV18	TRBD1	TRBJ2-5	CASSPQQGETQYF
TRBV11-2	NA	TRBJ2-7	CASSYYSDRGYEQYF
TRBV29-1	TRBD1	TRBJ1-2	CSVGSKQGRYGYTF
TRBV29-1	TRBD2	TRBJ2-4	CSVTSGSFFAKNIQYF
TRBV24-1	NA	TRBJ2-4	CATSDRGAKNIQYF
TRBV29-1	NA	TRBJ2-2	CSVERTGELFF
TRBV12-3/TRBV12-4	NA	TRBJ1-1	CASKLDPTSREAFF
TRBV12-3/TRBV12-4	TRBD1	TRBJ2-3	CASSFSLGGPDTQYF
TRBV7-6	NA	TRBJ2-7	CASSLGGGAGEQYF
TRBV24-1	NA	TRBJ2-3	CATSGRRGTDTQYF
TRBV12-3/TRBV12-4	NA	TRBJ2-3	CASSLAGPSRDTQYF
TRBV12-3/TRBV12-4	NA	TRBJ1-1	CASIRGVGTEAFF
TRBV6-2/TRBV6-3	NA	TRBJ1-2	CASNSPGSPVYTF
TRBV12-3/TRBV12-4	TRBD1	TRBJ2-3	CASSSQRTGRADTQYF
TRBV9	NA	TRBJ2-3	CASSSWTASNTDTQYF
TRBV20-1	NA	TRBJ2-1	CSAQREVLGNEQFF
TRBV12-5	NA	TRBJ2-5	CASGPPAGLQETQYF
TRBV19	NA	TRBJ1-1	CASSPLTNQRNTEAFF
TRBV4-3	NA	TRBJ2-2	CASSPHEGSPGELFF
TRBV10-3	NA	TRBJ2-5	CAISGRQETQYF
TRBV20-1	TRBD1	TRBJ2-7	CSASKSGGNYEQYF
TRBV6-5	TRBD2	TRBJ2-1	CASSPSGSHNEQFF
TRBV30	TRBD1	TRBJ1-2	CAWSDARGQGLIFGYTF
TRBV19	NA	TRBJ1-1	CASSIGVGNTEAFF
TRBV14	NA	TRBJ2-7	CASSPSGTPTNEQYF
TRBV20-1	NA	TRBJ2-2	CSAPDVANTGELFF
TRBV15	NA	TRBJ2-7	CATSTRGGYEQYF
TRBV15	TRBD2	TRBJ2-1	CATTTGTSTNEQFF
TRBV10-2	TRBD2	TRBJ2-3	CASRSSGRAGTDTQYF
TRBV20-1	TRBD2	TRBJ2-1	CSAPRTSGNGEQFF
TRBV20-1	TRBD1	TRBJ2-3	CSVNKNPGTGARDTQYF
TRBV7-9	NA	TRBJ2-1	CASSLPGLSDEQFF
TRBV29-1	NA	TRBJ1-5	CSVGVDGNQPQHF
TRBV7-6	TRBD2	TRBJ2-2	CASSRAGGPRGELFF
TRBV4-1	NA	TRBJ2-7	CASSQDGGWGYEQYF
TRBV7-6	NA	TRBJ2-5	CASSFAGIIAETQYF
TRBV5-4	NA	TRBJ2-6	CAIEEGSGANVLTF
TRBV7-8	NA	TRBJ2-1	CASTRWGETYNEQFF
TRBV7-9	NA	TRBJ2-5	CASSPVGETQYF
TRBV5-5	TRBD1	TRBJ1-5	CASSIQGFNQPQHF
TRBV19	NA	TRBJ2-7	CASSRTGTEYEQYF
TRBV7-3	TRBD2	TRBJ2-2	CASSLGFSTSGETGELFF
TRBV4-1	NA	TRBJ1-1	CASSRTPVIGNTEAFF
TRBV3-1	TRBD1	TRBJ1-6	CASSPRQGGMKVDNSPLHF
TRBV5-6	NA	TRBJ1-2	CASRFTRGGYTF
TRBV11-2	NA	TRBJ1-3	CASSRELLLKGSSGNTIYF
TRBV6-2/TRBV6-3	NA	TRBJ1-5	CASSYSYPSTNQPQHF
TRBV7-9	TRBD2	TRBJ2-2	CASSSGTTTNTGELFF
TRBV30	TRBD2	TRBJ2-5	CAWSASGTSGGWETQYF
TRBV20-1	TRBD2	TRBJ2-1	CSARLAVNEQFF
TRBV18	TRBD1	TRBJ1-2	CASSPDRGGYGYTF
TRBV24-1	NA	TRBJ2-2	CATSEAYGGYSGELFF